This T cell receptor beta chain came from a study of human T cells and chemical hapten exposure. TCRdb fed the RACE reads into MiXCR, producing one record per CDR3 protein. The table lists about 340,000 distinct CDR3 sequences, roughly 6.9% of them singletons. This clonotype came up many times. The antigen remains unidentified. Noted time point: patch test 1, 2 weeks after DPC sensitization. Noted treatment: therapeutic diphenylcyclopropenone sensitization with weekly scalp DPC. Study-wide points: The formation of large CDR3 similarity clusters by expanded TCRs significantly exceeded that of controls. With DPC sensitization, TCRs exceeding 1 in 1000 frequency showed no change.

Sequencing used whole blood, obtained in connection with sensitization to the hapten diphenylcyclopropenone (DPC). This sequence originates from a woman between 18 and 29 years old with alopecia areata. Some clones in this sample may be carry-over from other donors' samples.

The CDR3, as DNA: TGTGCCAGCAAAGAGGGCCAAAGCACAGATACGCAGTATTTT. Protein sequence: CASKEGQSTDTQYF. This sequence joins TRBV7-3 and TRBJ2-3, with D tentatively TRBD2 (5 bases). V was pared by 7 bases and J by 0 bases, with 11 bases between. Looked up from germline, CDR1 is SGHTA and CDR2 is FQGTGA. The CDR3 spans 14 residues.